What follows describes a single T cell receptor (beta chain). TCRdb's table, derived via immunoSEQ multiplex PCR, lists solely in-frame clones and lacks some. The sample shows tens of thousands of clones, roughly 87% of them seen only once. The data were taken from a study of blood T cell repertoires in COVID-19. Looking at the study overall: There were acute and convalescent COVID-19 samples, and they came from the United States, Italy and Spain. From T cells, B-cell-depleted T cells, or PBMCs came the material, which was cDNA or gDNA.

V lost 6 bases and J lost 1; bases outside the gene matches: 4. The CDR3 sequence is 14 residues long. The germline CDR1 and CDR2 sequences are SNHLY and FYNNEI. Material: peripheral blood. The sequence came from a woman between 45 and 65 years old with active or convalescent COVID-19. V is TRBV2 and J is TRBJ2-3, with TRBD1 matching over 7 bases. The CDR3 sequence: CASSHTGGTDTQYF. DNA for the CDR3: TGTGCCAGCAGCCATACAGGGGGCACAGATACGCAGTATTTT.